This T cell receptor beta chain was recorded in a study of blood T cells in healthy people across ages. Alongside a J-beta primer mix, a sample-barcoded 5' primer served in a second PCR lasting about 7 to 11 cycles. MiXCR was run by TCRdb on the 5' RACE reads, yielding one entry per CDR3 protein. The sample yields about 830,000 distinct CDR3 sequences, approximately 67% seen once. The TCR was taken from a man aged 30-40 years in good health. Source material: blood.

The DNA for the CDR3 is TGTGCCAGCAGCGATATCCCTTTCTACGAGCAGTACTTC. Protein product: CASSDIPFYEQYF. The chain links TRBV7-9 to TRBJ2-4; no definite D call. The DNA end favors TRBJ2-7, so the J call may be wrong. The V gene's germline CDR1 is SEHNR and CDR2 FQNEAQ (reference sequence). The CDR3 covers 13 residues.